A selection of T cell receptor beta chains follows, all from one sample in a study of T cells in Graves' hyperthyroidism and ophthalmopathy. TCRdb reprocessed the multiplex PCR reads via MiXCR and lists one record per CDR3 protein. The table has roughly 350,000 distinct CDR3 sequences, roughly 15% seen once. Sequencing was performed on blood. The source of these receptors is a woman in her 30s with Graves' ophthalmopathy. CDR3s include the opening cysteine and the closing phenylalanine or tryptophan. D genes are given only for firm matches. Size tells how often a clone was seen (once, few, many) or the class of an expanded clone, and some rows leave it out.

TRBV11-2	TRBJ2-7	-	many	CASSLATDRYEQYF	TGTGCCAGCAGCTTAGCCACAGATCGCTACGAGCAGTACTTC
TRBV5-6	TRBJ2-7	-	many	CASSLAGGGEGEQYF	TGTGCCAGCAGCTTGGCCGGTGGCGGCGAGGGCGAGCAGTACTTC
TRBV13	TRBJ2-7	TRBD1	many	CASSAGTGPYEQYF	TGTGCCAGCAGCGCCGGGACAGGCCCCTACGAGCAGTACTTC
TRBV10-2	TRBJ1-1	-	-	CASSESPGANTEAFF	TGCGCCAGCAGTGAGTCCCCGGGGGCGAACACTGAAGCTTTCTTT
TRBV7-3	TRBJ2-3	TRBD2	-	CASSGAGVGTDTQYF	TGTGCCAGCAGCGGAGCGGGGGTGGGTACAGATACGCAGTATTTT
TRBV2	TRBJ2-3	TRBD2	many	CASNRGSGTGDTQYF	TGTGCCAGCAACCGTGGTAGCGGGACTGGAGATACGCAGTATTTT
TRBV11-3	TRBJ2-7	TRBD2	many	CASSLAAGENYEQYF	TGTGCCAGCAGCTTAGCAGCGGGGGAGAACTACGAGCAGTACTTC
TRBV24-1	TRBJ2-2	-	-	CATSGTPGTPAPNTGELFF	TGTGCCACCAGTGGCACCCCCGGGACCCCAGCTCCGAACACCGGGGAGCTGTTTTTT
TRBV6-1	TRBJ2-3	TRBD2	few	CASSPSGGVFGTQYF	TGTGCCAGCAGCCCTAGCGGGGGGGTCTTCGGTACGCAGTATTTT
TRBV5-1	TRBJ1-1	TRBD1	many	CASSRTGHEQTEAFF	TGCGCCAGCAGCAGGACAGGCCATGAACAGACTGAAGCTTTCTTT
TRBV19	TRBJ1-4	TRBD1	few	CASSRTGGSAGNEKLFF	TGTGCCAGTAGCCGAACAGGGGGCTCGGCTGGTAATGAAAAACTGTTTTTT
TRBV24-1	TRBJ1-2	-	few	CATSDPTVNYGYTF	TGTGCCACCAGTGATCCGACAGTAAACTATGGCTACACCTTC
TRBV19	TRBJ2-3	TRBD2	-	CASRREASGVTDTQYF	TGTGCCAGTAGGCGGGAGGCTAGCGGGGTAACAGATACGCAGTATTTT
TRBV2	TRBJ1-3	-	many	CATDHGFSGNTIYF	TGTGCCACAGATCATGGGTTTTCTGGAAACACCATATATTTT
TRBV11-2	TRBJ2-7	-	many	CASSLKWQGPLYEQYF	TGTGCCAGCAGCTTAAAATGGCAGGGTCCCCTCTACGAGCAGTACTTC
TRBV5-1	TRBJ2-7	TRBD1	-	CASSLTGTGDYEQYF	TGCGCCAGCAGCTTGACCGGGACAGGGGACTACGAGCAGTACTTC
TRBV20-1	TRBJ2-7	-	many	CSASAYEQYF	TGCAGTGCTAGTGCCTACGAGCAGTACTTC
TRBV6-4	TRBJ2-2	-	-	CASGDELGELFF	TGTGCCAGCGGCGACGAGCTCGGGGAGCTGTTTTTT
TRBV7-9	TRBJ1-1	-	few	CASCRARRNTEAFF	TGTGCCAGCTGCCGCGCCCGGAGGAACACTGAAGCTTTCTTT
TRBV7-6	TRBJ1-5	-	-	CASSNRPGEDQPQHF	TGTGCCAGCAGCAACCGCCCAGGGGAGGATCAGCCCCAGCATTTT
TRBV20-1	TRBJ2-3	TRBD2	many	CSAWLAGLTDTQYF	TGCAGTGCTTGGCTAGCGGGGCTCACAGATACGCAGTATTTT
TRBV18	TRBJ2-3	-	many	CASSPPGGTDTQYF	TGTGCCAGCTCACCGCCGGGGGGCACAGATACGCAGTATTTT
TRBV7-9	TRBJ2-7	TRBD1	-	CASSSDRGEQYF	TGTGCCAGCAGCTCAGACAGGGGTGAGCAGTACTTC
TRBV4-1	TRBJ2-7	-	few	CASSQDLWPFKGPKTVGSYEQYF	TGCGCCAGCAGCCAAGATCTGTGGCCCTTCAAGGGCCCGAAAACTGTGGGATCCTACGAGCAGTACTTC
TRBV19	TRBJ1-5	-	few	CASSILGQPNQPQHF	TGTGCCAGTAGTATCCTGGGCCAGCCAAATCAGCCCCAGCATTTT
TRBV6-1	TRBJ2-2	-	many	CASGTTGELFF	TGTGCCAGCGGAACTACCGGGGAGCTGTTTTTT
TRBV28	TRBJ2-1	TRBD1	many	CASKPQGAYNEQFF	TGTGCCAGCAAACCCCAGGGGGCCTACAATGAGCAGTTCTTC
TRBV11-2	TRBJ2-1	TRBD2	-	CASSWEGLAGPNEQFF	TGTGCCAGCAGCTGGGAGGGACTAGCGGGGCCCAATGAGCAGTTCTTC
TRBV7-2	TRBJ1-4	-	-	CASSLGQRSISRETNEKLFF	TGTGCCAGCAGCTTAGGGCAACGTTCCATATCCAGGGAGACTAATGAAAAACTGTTTTTT
TRBV29-1	TRBJ2-1	-	many	CSVVGARLNNEQFF	TGCAGCGTTGTAGGGGCCCGTCTCAACAATGAGCAGTTCTTC
TRBV2	TRBJ1-1	-	once	CASNNWGGNTEAFF	TGTGCCAGCAACAATTGGGGGGGAAACACTGAAGCTTTCTTT
TRBV28	TRBJ2-7	TRBD1	many	CASSFDREGSYEQYF	TGTGCCAGCAGCTTTGACAGGGAAGGTAGTTACGAGCAGTACTTC
TRBV4-1	TRBJ1-4	-	few	CASSQDPREGCEKLFF	TGCGCCAGCAGCCAAGATCCCAGGGAAGGGTGTGAAAAACTGTTTTTT
TRBV5-1	TRBJ1-3	-	few	CASRGVSGNTIYF	TGCGCCAGCCGAGGGGTGTCTGGAAACACCATATATTTT
TRBV28	TRBJ2-5	-	many	CASSLMGETQYF	TGTGCCAGCAGTTTGATGGGAGAGACCCAGTACTTC
TRBV30	TRBJ1-2	-	few	CAWSVRGPYGYTF	TGTGCCTGGAGTGTAAGGGGCCCCTATGGCTACACCTTC
TRBV27	TRBJ2-1	-	many	CASSPPPWRGGTNEQFF	TGTGCCAGCAGTCCTCCCCCCTGGCGGGGCGGTACCAATGAGCAGTTCTTC
TRBV18	TRBJ1-2	TRBD1	many	CASSPARTGGWTNYGYTF	TGTGCCAGCTCACCAGCTCGGACAGGGGGCTGGACTAACTATGGCTACACCTTC
TRBV28	TRBJ1-1	-	many	CASSFRTVGTEAFF	TGTGCCAGCAGTTTTAGGACAGTGGGGACTGAAGCTTTCTTT
TRBV30	TRBJ2-7	-	many	CAWSGGGGADEQYF	TGTGCCTGGAGCGGTGGTGGGGGGGCCGACGAGCAGTACTTC
TRBV27	TRBJ2-5	TRBD2	many	CASRKRGAVSQETQYF	TGTGCCAGCCGGAAGCGGGGGGCCGTTTCACAAGAGACCCAGTACTTC
TRBV2	TRBJ2-5	TRBD2	many	CASSSGLGGGGDQETQYF	TGTGCCAGCAGTTCGGGGCTGGGCGGCGGGGGAGACCAAGAGACCCAGTACTTC
TRBV6-2/TRBV6-3	TRBJ2-5	-	-	CASSSSRARGETQYF	TGTGCCAGCAGTTCCTCCCGGGCCAGAGGGGAGACCCAGTACTTC
TRBV10-2	TRBJ2-7	-	many	CASREDRTHEQYF	TGCGCCAGCAGAGAAGACAGGACCCACGAGCAGTACTTC
TRBV5-6	TRBJ1-1	TRBD1	many	CASSRDRGPVTEAFF	TGTGCCAGCAGCCGAGACAGGGGGCCGGTCACTGAAGCTTTCTTT
TRBV5-1	TRBJ1-1	-	many	CASKNAGEVTEAFF	TGCGCCAGCAAAAATGCAGGGGAGGTCACTGAAGCTTTCTTT
TRBV3-1	TRBJ2-7	TRBD2	many	CASSRAGGYEQYF	TGTGCCAGCAGCCGGGCGGGAGGCTACGAGCAGTACTTC
TRBV5-6	TRBJ1-3	-	-	CASSLVGGASGNTIYF	TGTGCCAGCAGCTTGGTGGGGGGCGCATCAGGAAACACCATATATTTT
TRBV9	TRBJ2-3	-	many	CASSGDFHTQYF	TGTGCCAGCAGCGGCGACTTTCATACGCAGTATTTT
TRBV2	TRBJ1-1	-	many	CASRTESGGTEAFF	TGTGCCAGCAGGACAGAATCGGGGGGCACTGAAGCTTTCTTT
TRBV6-1	TRBJ1-3	TRBD1	many	CASSPVSGGHSGNTIYF	TGTGCCAGCAGCCCGGTCTCAGGGGGCCACTCTGGAAACACCATATATTTT
TRBV2	TRBJ2-5	TRBD1	many	CASSDNRDRGYF	TGTGCCAGCAGTGATAATAGGGACAGGGGGTACTTC
TRBV19	TRBJ1-5	-	few	CASSIGDGPQHF	TGTGCCAGTAGTATAGGTGACGGACCCCAGCATTTT
TRBV5-8	TRBJ2-7	TRBD2	few	CASSFSGGASYEQYF	TGTGCCAGCAGCTTTAGCGGGGGGGCCAGTTACGAGCAGTACTTC
TRBV4-1	TRBJ2-5	TRBD2	few	CASSLALAGGPSQETQYF	TGTGCCAGCAGCTTGGCGCTTGCGGGGGGGCCTTCCCAAGAGACCCAGTACTTC
TRBV29-1	TRBJ2-3	-	many	CSVAYADTQYF	TGCAGCGTCGCCTATGCAGATACGCAGTATTTT
TRBV7-9	TRBJ2-7	-	-	CASSSAGRSNWVDEQYF	TGTGCCAGCAGCTCAGCTGGGCGTAGTAACTGGGTGGACGAGCAGTACTTC
TRBV27	TRBJ2-3	TRBD2	many	CASSTRLAGELTDTQYF	TGTGCCAGCAGTACGAGGCTAGCGGGGGAGCTAACAGATACGCAGTATTTT
TRBV9	TRBJ2-7	-	-	CPSGKTGRSYEQYF	TGTCCCAGCGGTAAGACCGGCCGCTCCTACGAGCAGTACTTC